Listed below are T cell receptor beta chains from one sample, sequenced in a study of technical replicates of blood from several donors. Method: immunoSEQ multiplex PCR; TCRdb's copy keeps in-frame clones and lacks some. The top ten clones hold approximately 0.32% of a sample with approximately 73,000 clones, approximately 96% of them seen once. The sequencing input was T cells isolated from PBMCs. These receptor sequences come from a human donor in good health. Each CDR3 is given with its conserved first and last residue. The D gene is left open where the match is weak. Clone size is stated in some rows and not others, as once, few, many or a class when expanded.

d_call	v_call	clone_size	j_call	cdr3_aa	cdr3_nt
TRBD1	TRBV27	-	TRBJ1-2	CASSWATGGARGYTF	TGTGCCAGCAGTTGGGCTACAGGGGGCGCGAGGGGCTACACCTTC
-	TRBV5-8	-	TRBJ1-2	CASSFRVGDGYTF	TGTGCCAGCAGCTTCAGGGTCGGAGATGGCTACACCTTC
TRBD1	TRBV30	-	TRBJ1-4	CAWRGQGAGKLFF	TGTGCCTGGAGGGGGCAGGGGGCAGGAAAACTGTTTTTT
TRBD1	TRBV23-1	-	TRBJ1-1	CASSQSPRQGARNTEAFF	TGCGCCAGCAGTCAATCCCCCCGCCAGGGGGCGCGGAACACTGAAGCTTTCTTT
-	TRBV13	-	TRBJ2-7	CASSTTDSTYEQYF	TGTGCCAGCAGCACGACGGACTCGACCTACGAGCAGTACTTC
-	TRBV11-2	once	TRBJ1-4	CASSPGVNRYNEKLFF	TGTGCCAGCAGCCCAGGGGTCAACCGATACAATGAAAAACTGTTTTTT
-	TRBV4-1	-	TRBJ2-7	CASSQAPGLRSEQYF	TGCGCCAGCAGCCAAGCTCCGGGACTCCGGAGCGAGCAGTACTTC
TRBD2	TRBV19	once	TRBJ2-1	CASEAGGYNEQFF	TGTGCCAGTGAAGCGGGAGGGTACAATGAGCAGTTCTTC
TRBD1	TRBV5-4	-	TRBJ1-1	CASGDRGVRAEAFF	TGTGCCAGCGGAGACAGGGGGGTAAGGGCTGAAGCTTTCTTT
-	TRBV11-2	-	TRBJ2-7	CASSLSGIYEQYF	TGTGCCAGCAGCTTGTCAGGAATCTACGAGCAGTACTTC
-	TRBV7-9	-	TRBJ1-4	CASSPHTTGIFEKLFF	TGTGCCAGCAGCCCTCACACTACAGGGATATTTGAAAAACTGTTTTTT
-	TRBV2	-	TRBJ2-3	CANLGGPSTDTQYF	TGTGCCAACCTAGGCGGGCCTAGCACAGATACGCAGTATTTT
-	TRBV1	-	TRBJ2-1	CTSSQETSGRGNEQFF	TGCACCAGCAGCCAAGAAACTAGCGGGAGGGGAAATGAGCAGTTCTTC
TRBD2	TRBV9	-	TRBJ2-3	CASKASGTDTQYF	TGTGCCAGCAAGGCTAGCGGGACAGATACGCAGTATTTT
TRBD2	TRBV2	-	TRBJ2-5	CASSWTSSKETQYF	TGTGCCAGCAGTTGGACTAGCAGCAAAGAGACCCAGTACTTC
-	TRBV15	-	TRBJ1-2	CATSHLEGAYGYTF	TGTGCCACCAGCCATTTAGAGGGCGCTTATGGCTACACCTTC
-	TRBV5-8	-	TRBJ2-1	CASSLASFGNEQFF	TGTGCCAGCAGCTTAGCTAGCTTTGGCAATGAGCAGTTCTTC
TRBD2	TRBV28	-	TRBJ2-2	CASSSSGRNTGELFF	TGTGCCAGCAGTTCTAGCGGGAGGAACACCGGGGAGCTGTTTTTT
-	TRBV19	-	TRBJ1-3	CASIEFSGNTIYF	TGTGCCAGTATAGAATTCTCTGGAAACACCATATATTTT
TRBD2	TRBV2	-	TRBJ2-1	CATLSSTAGEVDEQFF	TGTGCGACACTATCGTCCACCGCGGGAGAAGTGGATGAGCAGTTCTTC
TRBD1	TRBV6-5	once	TRBJ1-5	CATKASDRGNQPQHF	TGTGCCACCAAGGCATCAGACAGGGGCAATCAGCCCCAGCATTTT
-	TRBV23-1	-	TRBJ2-5	CASSQGHRNQETQYF	TGCGCCAGCAGTCAAGGCCACCGAAACCAAGAGACCCAGTACTTC
-	TRBV5-1	-	TRBJ2-1	CASSILGGTHEEQFF	TGCGCCAGCAGCATCTTGGGAGGGACACACGAGGAGCAGTTCTTC
-	TRBV29-1	-	TRBJ2-1	CSPPSLIYNEQFF	TGCAGCCCTCCCTCACTAATCTACAATGAGCAGTTCTTC
-	TRBV30	-	TRBJ2-1	CAWSVTDEQFF	TGTGCCTGGAGTGTAACAGATGAGCAGTTCTTC
TRBD2	TRBV7-9	-	TRBJ2-1	CASSLGSTSVDNEQFF	TGTGCCAGCAGCTTAGGAAGCACTAGCGTTGACAATGAGCAGTTCTTC
TRBD1	TRBV27	-	TRBJ2-3	CANWTGTDTQYF	TGTGCCAACTGGACAGGAACAGATACGCAGTATTTT
-	TRBV5-5	-	TRBJ1-2	CASSFYDSHYGYTF	TGTGCCAGCAGCTTTTATGACAGTCACTATGGCTACACCTTC
TRBD2	TRBV5-8	once	TRBJ2-1	CASRRTSGSSYEQFF	TGTGCCAGCAGACGGACTAGCGGGAGTTCGTATGAGCAGTTCTTC
TRBD1	TRBV6-5	-	TRBJ2-7	CASRQGMSYEQYF	TGTGCCAGCCGACAGGGAATGTCCTACGAGCAGTACTTC
TRBD1	TRBV11-2	-	TRBJ2-5	CASSLAADRGETQYF	TGTGCCAGCAGCTTAGCGGCGGACAGGGGGGAGACCCAGTACTTC
TRBD1	TRBV6-1	-	TRBJ2-3	CASSPPTGLNTQYF	TGTGCCAGCAGTCCCCCGACAGGGCTGAATACGCAGTATTTT